The 23 T cell receptor beta chains below were found in one sample sequenced in a study of T cells in Graves' hyperthyroidism and ophthalmopathy. Amplification targeted TCR beta CDR3 regions from RNA transcripts. First-round RT-PCR with HTBI primers amplified the TCR CDR3 region. TCRdb redid the calling of the multiplex PCR reads with MiXCR, one entry per CDR3 protein. Counted here are a few hundred thousand distinct CDR3 sequences, 14% to 15% occurring once; the ten biggest clones make up around a third. The specimen was blood. The source is a woman under 40 with Graves' hyperthyroidism.

This sequence joins TRBV7-6 and TRBJ2-7; the match to TRBD2 covers 8 bases. This CDR3 comprises 16 residues. V lost 2 bases, J lost 3 bases, and 9 bases stayed unmatched. CDR1 is SGHVS, CDR2 FNYEAQ, per germline. CDR3 sequence: CASSLLPTSGNYEQYF. The CDR3, as DNA: TGTGCCAGCAGCTTATTACCCACTAGCGGAAACTACGAGCAGTACTTC.

V usage is TRBV19 and J usage is TRBJ1-2, with TRBD1 as a possible D gene (5 bases). CDR1 is LNHDA, CDR2 SQIVND, per germline (reference sequence). The V end was cut by 6 bases, the J end by 6 bases, with 14 bases between. This CDR3 comprises 13 residues. CDR3 amino acids: CASSPGPEDGYTF. The DNA of the CDR3 is TGTGCCAGTAGCCCGGGACCCGAGGATGGCTACACCTTC. Together with reference TRBV19 and TRBJ1-2, the CDR3 gives the full variable domain: DGGITQSPKYLFRKEGQNVTLSCEQNLNHDAMYWYRQDPGQGLRLIYYSQIVNDFQKGDIAEGYSVSREKKESFPLTVTSAQKNPTAFYLCASSPGPEDGYTFGSGTRLTVV.

In this sample, this clonotype turned up a few times. The gene calls are TRBV20-1 and TRBJ1-2, with D perhaps TRBD1 (5 bases). The CDR3 runs to 12 residues. Germline-derived CDR1 and CDR2 are DFQATT and SNEGSKA (reference sequence). Trimming left V 8 bases short and J 7 bases short, with 17 bases between. DNA of the CDR3: TGCAGTTCCCCTCCCGGGGGACCTGGCTACACCTTC. This gives the protein CSSPPGGPGYTF.

The rearrangement links TRBV2 to TRBJ2-5; 7 nucleotides match TRBD1. The ends lost 6 bases at V and 2 bases at J; junction bases unmatched: 6. The CDR3 has 14 amino acids. The germline V gene has CDR1 SNHLY and CDR2 FYNNEI. The CDR3 nucleotides read TGTGCCAGCAGACCCGGGACAGCACAAGAGACCCAGTACTTC. This gives the protein CASRPGTAQETQYF.

This clonotype was picked up many times. The V call is TRBV28, the J call TRBJ2-7, with 9 bases fitting TRBD2. V dropped 5 bases and J dropped 6; count of bases not matched to a gene: 11. Germline V gene sequence: CDR1 MDHEN, CDR2 SYDVKM. The length of the CDR3 is 15 residues. The CDR3: CASSTTSGPLGEQYF. In DNA, the CDR3 is TGTGCCAGCAGTACTACTAGCGGGCCCCTGGGCGAGCAGTACTTC.

The V and J genes are TRBV5-1 and TRBJ2-1; 11 bases align to TRBD2. The CDR3 covers 17 residues. Unmatched junction bases numbered 6, after V lost 0 bases and J lost 4 bases. The germline CDR1 and CDR2 sequences are SGHRS and YFSETQ. The CDR3, as DNA: TGCGCCAGCAGCTTGGCCTCTAGCGGGAGGCCTTACAATGAGCAGTTCTTC. Translation: CASSLASSGRPYNEQFF.

This clonotype has a handful of counts. The V gene is TRBV20-1, the J gene TRBJ2-4; D gene uncertain. The CDR3 length is 13 residues. Germline V CDR1 and CDR2: DFQATT, SNEGSKA (reference sequence). V gave up 4 bases and J gave up 7 bases, with 14 bases separating them. The CDR3 nucleotides read TGCAGTGCTAACTTACCATCACAGAACATTCAGTACTTC. Translation: CSANLPSQNIQYF.

This clonotype came up many times. V and J are TRBV28 and TRBJ1-4; 7 bases are shared with TRBD1. Germline CDR1 MDHEN, CDR2 SYDVKM. The junction had 6 bases not matched to a gene; V was cut back by 4 bases and J by 4 bases. The CDR3 has 15 amino acids. The CDR3 sequence is CASSYPQGGNEKLFF. CDR3 DNA sequence: TGTGCCAGCAGTTACCCCCAGGGGGGTAATGAAAAACTGTTTTTT.

The DNA for the CDR3 is TGTGCCAGTAGTATAGAGGCATACAATGAGCAGTACTTC. Encoded protein: CASSIEAYNEQYF. This chain joins TRBV19 and TRBJ2-1; no reliable D call. TRBJ2-7 explains the end of the DNA better; the J call may be wrong. From germline, CDR1 is LNHDA and CDR2 SQIVND (reference sequence). This CDR3 is built from 13 residues.

This clonotype appeared many times. The chain links TRBV12-3 or TRBV12-4 to TRBJ2-1; weak D call: TRBD1 (8 bases). With 6 bases removed from V and 8 bases from J, the gap between germline ends came to 14 bases. The CDR3 totals 13 residues. The CDR3 DNA sequence: TGTGCCAGCAGCCGAGCGGGACAGGATGAGCAGTTCTTC. Translation: CASSRAGQDEQFF.

This sequence joins TRBV7-9 and TRBJ2-3, with D perhaps being TRBD1 or TRBD2 (5 bases each). The V gene's germline CDR1 is SEHNR and CDR2 FQNEAQ (reference sequence). The ends were cut back, 2 bases at V and 0 bases at J, with 12 bases in the middle. The CDR3 has 16 residues. CDR3: CASSLYGTKSTDTQYF. The CDR3, as DNA: TGTGCCAGCAGCTTATACGGGACGAAAAGCACAGATACGCAGTATTTT.

The genes are TRBV27 and TRBJ1-2, with no clear D. This CDR3 region has 13 residues. From germline, CDR1 is MNHEY and CDR2 SMNVEV (reference sequence). V was cut by 2 bases and J by 4 bases, with 8 bases left in between. The CDR3 bases are TGTGCCAGCAGTTTAGAGGGCCGCTATGGCTACACCTTC. It yields the protein CASSLEGRYGYTF.

This clonotype was observed a few times. V gene TRBV28 combines with J gene TRBJ1-5; D perhaps matches TRBD1 (5 bases). Germline lookup yields CDR1 MDHEN and CDR2 SYDVKM. The CDR3 has 15 amino acids. The V and J ends lost 2 bases and 2 bases respectively, with 10 bases between them. This CDR3 is CASSLPRVGNQPQHF. Written as DNA, the CDR3 is TGTGCCAGCAGTTTACCCAGGGTTGGCAATCAGCCCCAGCATTTT.

The genes are TRBV9 and TRBJ2-1; 10 bases align to TRBD1. Trimming took 0 bases from V and 5 from J; bases not matched to a gene: 2. The CDR3 is made up of 15 amino acids. Germline CDR1 is SGDLS and CDR2 is YYNGEE. The CDR3, as DNA: TGTGCCAGCAGCGTAGTGGGACAGGGGAACAATGAGCAGTTCTTC. Residues: CASSVVGQGNNEQFF.

The CDR3 nucleotides are TGTGCCAGCAGTTTGCTGGCCGAGCAGTACTTC. The encoded protein is CASSLLAEQYF. The gene calls are TRBV28 and TRBJ2-7; D call uncertain. Germline V lookup: CDR1 MDHEN, CDR2 SYDVKM. V was clipped by 3 bases and J by 6 bases, with 6 bases between them. The CDR3 consists of 11 residues.

This clonotype was recorded at least ten times. The rearrangement uses TRBV5-1 and TRBJ2-7, with 10 bases aligning to TRBD2. The CDR3 has 15 amino acids. V was pared by 4 bases and J by 3 bases, with 7 bases of the junction left unmatched. Germline V gene lookup returns CDR1 SGHRS and CDR2 YFSETQ. CDR3 sequence reads: CASSRGTSVNYEQYF. CDR3 bases: TGCGCCAGCAGCAGGGGGACTAGCGTTAACTACGAGCAGTACTTC.

The chain combines TRBV9 with TRBJ2-5, with TRBD2 identical over 7 bases. Germline V CDR1 and CDR2: SGDLS, YYNGEE. This CDR3 spans 16 amino acids. The trim removed 0 bases at V and 3 bases at J, leaving 8 bases unmatched. The CDR3 DNA sequence: TGTGCCAGCAGCGTAGGGGCACTAGCGCCGAAAGAGACCCAGTACTTC. Translating gives CASSVGALAPKETQYF.

The J gene is TRBJ2-5, the V gene TRBV7-2, with a possible D match to TRBD2 (6 bases). The CDR3 is made up of 15 amino acids. Germline CDR1 and CDR2: SGHTA and FQGNSA. Trimming stripped 5 bases from V and 1 base from J, with 14 bases between. The chain's CDR3 is CASSPRRGLQETQYF. Here the CDR3 DNA reads TGTGCCAGCAGCCCACGTCGGGGACTCCAAGAGACCCAGTACTTC.

This clonotype was detected only once. This may stem from a read error, because a much larger clone lies one nucleotide away. This CDR3 is missing its conserved last phenylalanine or tryptophan, likely due to a read error. This chain links TRBV18 with TRBJ2-7; 12 bases align to TRBD1. The germline CDR1 and CDR2 sequences are KGHSH and LQKENI. Trimming removed 8 bases from V and 5 bases from J; junction bases left unmatched: 7. CDR3 size: 14 residues. The CDR3 spells CASDRGQGANEQYL. The CDR3 bases are TGTGCCAGCGACAGGGGACAGGGGGCTAACGAGCAGTACCTC.

This clonotype was observed many times. The chain is built from TRBV15 and TRBJ2-5, with D perhaps TRBD1 (6 bases). Germline V gene sequence: CDR1 LNHNV, CDR2 YYDKDF (reference sequence). This CDR3 is built from 15 residues. Trimming shortened V by 0 bases and J by 7 bases, and 15 bases separated the two germline ends. In DNA, the CDR3 is TGTGCCACCAGCAGAGATCTAGGCAGGGGTCGGACCCAGTACTTC. Amino acids: CATSRDLGRGRTQYF.

The chain combines TRBV3-1 with TRBJ2-7; D is ambiguous. Deletions cut 4 bases from V and 0 bases from J, with 10 bases between. This CDR3 has 14 residues. The germline V gene encodes CDR1 LGHDT and CDR2 YNNKEL (reference sequence). CDR3 bases: TGTGCCAGCAGCCCAGGACCGGCCTCCTACGAGCAGTACTTC. Its translation: CASSPGPASYEQYF.

This clonotype was observed many times. V and J are TRBV3-1 and TRBJ1-6, with 8 bases matching TRBD1. V was clipped by 5 bases and J by 9 bases; unmatched bases: 3. The germline V gene has CDR1 LGHDT and CDR2 YNNKEL (reference sequence). The CDR3 is 13 amino acids. The CDR3 reads CASSDRGGSPLHF. The DNA for the CDR3 is TGTGCCAGCAGCGACAGGGGTGGTTCACCCCTCCACTTT. Filled out from reference TRBV3-1 and TRBJ1-6, the complete variable domain reads DTAVSQTPKYLVTQMGNDKSIKCEQNLGHDTMYWYKQDSKKFLKIMFSYNNKELIINETVPNRFSPKSPDKAHLNLHINSLELGDSAVYFCASSDRGGSPLHFGNGTRLTVT.

The rearrangement links TRBV5-1 to TRBJ1-5; perhaps TRBD1 as D (6 bases). There are 17 residues in the CDR3. Germline assignment: CDR1 SGHRS and CDR2 YFSETQ. The germline V and J ends were trimmed by 2 bases and 1 base, with 16 bases remaining between them. CDR3 sequence (DNA): TGCGCCAGCAGCTTACTCGAGGGGGGCGCAAGCAATCAGCCCCAGCATTTT. Translating it yields CASSLLEGGASNQPQHF.